This T cell receptor (beta chain) was identified during a study of T cell repertoires in cytomegalovirus infection. Regarding this clonotype: Its specificity is unknown.

The ends were cut back, 0 bases at V and 6 bases at J, with 12 bases in the middle. Germline V gene data show CDR1 as DFQATT and CDR2 as SNEGSKA (reference sequence). The CDR3 spans 13 residues. MiXCR, run by TCRdb on the reads, gives a single entry per CDR3 protein. The repertoire consists of some 500,000 distinct CDR3 sequences, with about 33% occurring once and the leading ten covering roughly 16%. The material was cultured PBMCs, obtained from culture after CMV antigen stimulation. The chain employs TRBV20-1 and TRBJ2-7; D possibly corresponds to TRBD1 (5 bases). This sequence was found in a human donor in good health (CMV status not recorded). Some clones in this sample may be carry-over from other donors' samples. CDR3 DNA sequence: TGCAGTGCTAGAGATTGGGGTAGGGGCGAGCAGTACTTC. Its protein is CSARDWGRGEQYF.